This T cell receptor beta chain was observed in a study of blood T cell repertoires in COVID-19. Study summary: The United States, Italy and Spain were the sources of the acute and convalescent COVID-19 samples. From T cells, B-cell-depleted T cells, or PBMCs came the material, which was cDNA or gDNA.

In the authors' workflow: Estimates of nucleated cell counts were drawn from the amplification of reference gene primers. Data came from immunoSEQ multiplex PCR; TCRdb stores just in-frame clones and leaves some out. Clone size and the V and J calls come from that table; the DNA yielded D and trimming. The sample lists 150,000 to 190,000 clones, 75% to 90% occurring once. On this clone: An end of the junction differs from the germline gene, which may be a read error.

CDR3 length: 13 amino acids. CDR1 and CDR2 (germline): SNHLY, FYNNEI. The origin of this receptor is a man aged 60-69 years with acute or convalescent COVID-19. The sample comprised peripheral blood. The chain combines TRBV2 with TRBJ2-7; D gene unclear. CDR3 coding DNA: TGTGCCAGCGGTGAAGGGTTGCGGTACGAGCAGTACTTC. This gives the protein CASGEGLRYEQYF. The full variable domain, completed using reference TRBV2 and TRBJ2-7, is EPEVTQTPSHQVTQMGQEVILRCVPISNHLYFYWYRQILGQKVEFLVSFYNNEISEKSEIFDDQFSVERPDGSNFTLKIRSTKLEDSAMYFCASGEGLRYEQYFGPGTRLTVT.